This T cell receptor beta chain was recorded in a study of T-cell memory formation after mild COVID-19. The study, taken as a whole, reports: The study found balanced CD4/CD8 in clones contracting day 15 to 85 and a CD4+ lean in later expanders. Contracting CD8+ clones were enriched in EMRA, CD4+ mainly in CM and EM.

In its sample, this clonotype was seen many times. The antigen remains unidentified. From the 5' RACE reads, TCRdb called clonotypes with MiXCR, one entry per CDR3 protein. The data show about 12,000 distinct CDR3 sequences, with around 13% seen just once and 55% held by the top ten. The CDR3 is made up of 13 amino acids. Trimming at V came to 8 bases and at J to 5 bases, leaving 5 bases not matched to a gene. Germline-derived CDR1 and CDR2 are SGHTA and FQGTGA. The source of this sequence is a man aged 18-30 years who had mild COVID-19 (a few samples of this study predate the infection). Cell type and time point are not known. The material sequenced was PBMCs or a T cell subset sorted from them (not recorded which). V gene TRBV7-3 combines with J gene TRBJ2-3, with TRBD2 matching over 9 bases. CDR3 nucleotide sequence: TGTGCCAGCTCGCTAGCGGGAAGAGATACGCAGTATTTT. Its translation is CASSLAGRDTQYF.